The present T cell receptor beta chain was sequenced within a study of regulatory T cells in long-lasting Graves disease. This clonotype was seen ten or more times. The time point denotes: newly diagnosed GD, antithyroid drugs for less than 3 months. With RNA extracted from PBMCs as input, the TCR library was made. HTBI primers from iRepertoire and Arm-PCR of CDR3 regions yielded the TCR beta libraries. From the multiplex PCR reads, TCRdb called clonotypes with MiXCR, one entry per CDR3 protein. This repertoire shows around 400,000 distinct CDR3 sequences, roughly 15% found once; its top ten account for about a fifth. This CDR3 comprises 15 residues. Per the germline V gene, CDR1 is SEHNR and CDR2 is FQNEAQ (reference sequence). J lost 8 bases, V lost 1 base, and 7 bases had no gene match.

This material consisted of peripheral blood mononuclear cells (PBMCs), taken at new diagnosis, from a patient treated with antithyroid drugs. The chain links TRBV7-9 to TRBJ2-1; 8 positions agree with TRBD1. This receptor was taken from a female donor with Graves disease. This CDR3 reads CASSLGDRRGDEQFF. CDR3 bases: TGTGCCAGCAGCTTAGGGGACAGGAGAGGGGATGAGCAGTTCTTC.